Sequencing of this T cell receptor beta chain was carried out in a study of early T cells in non-severe SARS-CoV-2 infection. Regarding the study as a whole: Missing private and CD4 specificities, VDJdb matching favored anti-spike CD8 responses.

TCRdb re-called the 5' RACE reads with MiXCR, one entry per CDR3 protein. This sample has about 27,000 distinct CDR3 sequences, with around 5.4% found just once. From germline, CDR1 is SGHTA and CDR2 FQGNSA. CDR3 size: 14 residues. V lost 2 bases and J lost 3, with 8 bases in between. This clonotype came up many times. Its antigen remains unidentified. The clonotype was recovered from an adult who was a healthcare worker with PCR-confirmed SARS-CoV-2 infection or an uninfected control (not recorded which). The chain has TRBV7-2 and TRBJ1-5, with a possible D match to TRBD1 (6 bases). The sequenced material came from whole blood. CDR3 sequence: CASSLQGINQPQHF. CDR3 in DNA: TGTGCCAGCAGCTTACAGGGGATCAATCAGCCCCAGCATTTT.